Sequencing of this T cell receptor beta chain was carried out in a study of blood T cell repertoires in COVID-19 (dated by TCRdb to 2020 to 2021). General notes on the study: The collaborator samples originated in the United States, Italy and Spain and spanned the acute and convalescent phases of COVID-19. Where available, HLA class I and class II types were obtained from metadata supplied by the sample provider rather than from assay-based typing. The prospective study material was composed of cDNA or gDNA derived from T cells, B-cell-depleted T cells, or PBMCs. The samples were drawn from the first 160 participants of the ongoing ImmuneRACE study and from over a thousand subjects provided by 6 global collaborators. The repertoires were released in a freely available public database intended as a resource for research on the immune response to SARS-CoV-2. Deeply sampled blood TCRbeta repertoires from subjects exposed to, actively infected with, or recovered from COVID-19 were included in the dataset. Nearly every sample came with metadata listing a de-identified subject ID, COVID-19 status, age in years and sex. Study-wide findings and limitations: Clinical and demographic metadata were provided uncurated, with the amount varying by source and participant.

Each collaborating institution followed its own protocols to collect whole blood in K2EDTA tubes. Collaborator samples were shipped for TCRbeta analysis as frozen whole blood, isolated PBMCs, or DNA extracted from either sample type. TCRbeta CDR3 regions were amplified from genomic DNA using the immunoSEQ Assay, a bias-controlled multiplex PCR. Processing in the source paper ran as follows. Nucleated cell counts per sample were estimated from amplification of reference gene primers within the assay. Sequence reads were collapsed and filtered to measure the absolute abundance of every unique TCRbeta CDR3 rearrangement. For each sample, productive Simpson clonality was calculated as the square root of Simpson's diversity index across productive rearrangements. Imported from immuneACCESS, the table was reduced by TCRdb to in-frame sequences with V and J called. These copies leave out some clones; in studies compared against another copy, an unresolved V gene accounts for under half, and the cause of the remainder is not known. D and trimming come from the DNA, and the V and J calls and clone size come from that table. This sample holds around 97,000 clones; over 75% were observed only once. The biggest ten clones account for 6.2% of the sample.

As concerns this clone: It lacks a known antigen. Base quality data are lacking; no much larger clone is found one base away.

What was sequenced was peripheral blood. This TCR was sampled from a human donor in a cohort sampled during active COVID-19.

Here the CDR3 is given as CASSPSGSDTQYF. The bases are TGTGCCAGCAGCCCATCAGGGTCCGATACGCAGTATTTT. Rearrangement joined TRBV6-6 to TRBJ2-3, with TRBD1 tentatively as D gene (5 bases match). The junction carries 13 bases between V and J, which are trimmed by 6 bases and 6 bases respectively. The germline V gene (reference sequence) sets CDR1 to MNHNY and CDR2 to SVGAGI. Including the terminal cysteine and phenylalanine, the CDR3 comprises 13 residues. Only the CDR3 portion is preserved as DNA: 39 bases, with reading frame beginning at the first base.